Described below is a single TCR beta chain sequence and its context. This CDR3 spans 17 amino acids. V dropped 3 bases and J dropped 4; count of bases not matched to a gene: 13. In germline, CDR1 is SGHDT, CDR2 YYEEEE. The data belong to a study of OX40 agonist ivuxolimab in advanced cancers. About the research overall: Ivuxolimab, an antibody acting as an agonist of OX40 (CD134), was used to treat patients.

On cycle 4 day 1 and cycle 7 day 1, as well as at baseline, blood was sampled. TCRdb's copy holds only in-frame clones and misses some; the assay was immunoSEQ multiplex PCR. The sample consists of some 87,000 clones, 90% of them appearing once. The chain combines TRBV5-6 with TRBJ2-7; 10 nucleotides align to TRBD2. Sequencing used CD4+ or CD8+ T cells sorted from blood, obtained in a trial of the OX40 agonist ivuxolimab. The origin of this receptor is an adult with an advanced solid tumor such as melanoma, head and neck, liver or kidney cancer. The CDR3 spells CASSSIAGGLIVYEQYF. In nucleotides, the CDR3 is TGTGCCAGCAGCTCGATAGCGGGAGGTCTTATTGTGTACGAGCAGTACTTC.